The clone carrying this TCR beta chain was seen more than once but under ten times. The antigen remains unidentified. For TCR, cDNA came from 5'RACE template switching, which added a universal primer site and UMIs. TCRdb called the 5' RACE reads again in MiXCR, with one record for every CDR3 protein. The sample lists about 330,000 distinct CDR3 sequences; roughly 8.6% were seen once. The data stem from a study of T cells after yellow fever vaccination. The study, taken as a whole, reports: Among primary-vaccination clones, most reappeared after the booster, at 95% to 96% for CD4 and roughly 90% for CD8. A weaker but faster secondary response was observed, peaking on day 5 versus 15. The CD4 compartment and the CD8 compartment contained a small share of clonotypes in common.

The germline V gene has CDR1 MNHEY and CDR2 SVGAGI. Trimming took 4 bases from V and 6 from J, leaving 12 bases between them. This CDR3 is 14 amino acids long. This sequence was found in a man younger than 30 who received the YFV17D yellow fever vaccine. The rearrangement links TRBV6-5 to TRBJ2-2; a weak D match, TRBD2 (6 bases). The sample in question was PBMCs, obtained 45 days after the first yellow fever vaccination. The CDR3 DNA is TGTGCCAGCAGTTGGACGGGGGAGGCCGGGGAGCTGTTTTTT. Encoded protein: CASSWTGEAGELFF.